A single T cell receptor beta chain is shown here with its context. The antigen remains unidentified. This entry is derived from a study of human T cells and chemical hapten exposure. Overall study context: Epicutaneous patch tests delivered 0.01% DPC to the upper back, with evaluation at 6 days. Study-level results: Patch test score was positively correlated with the counts of PT1 expanded TCRs.

Time point defined: pre-sensitization, week 0. Treatment defined: therapeutic diphenylcyclopropenone sensitization with weekly scalp DPC. People who gave samples had alopecia, were 18 to 70 years old, and were suitable for DPC. Unfractionated whole blood yielded total RNA. TCRdb called the RACE reads again in MiXCR, with one record for every CDR3 protein. The profile shows about 68,000 distinct CDR3 sequences, approximately 11% of them singletons. The CDR3 spans 13 residues. Germline CDR1 and CDR2: SGHRS and YFSETQ. Trimming took off 7 bases at V and 2 bases at J, with 12 bases between the two ends. The sequencing here drew on whole blood, taken in connection with sensitization to the hapten diphenylcyclopropenone (DPC). The V and J genes are TRBV5-1 and TRBJ1-1, with TRBD1 as a possible D gene (5 bases). The receptor's source is a woman aged 50 to 60 with alopecia areata. Some clones in this sample may be carry-over from other donors' samples. In nucleotides, the CDR3 is TGCGCCAGCGGACGACAGACCAACACTGAAGCTTTCTTT. It codes for CASGRQTNTEAFF.